In this sample, the clone carrying this T cell receptor (beta chain) turned up a few times. This specimen comes from a study of cytomegalovirus exposure and HLA in healthy donors. In the PCR, 60 Vbeta and 13 Jbeta primers were used. Produced via immunoSEQ multiplex PCR; TCRdb's table is partial and in-frame only. The profile shows around 140,000 clones, just under 80% of them singletons. CDR3 length: 17 amino acids. The V and J ends lost 6 bases and 0 bases, in that order; junction bases with no gene match: 10. The germline V gene encodes CDR1 SGHTA and CDR2 FQGNSA. This sequence was found in a male donor in good health and CMV-seronegative. The chain employs TRBV7-2 and TRBJ2-3; 9 nucleotides agree with TRBD2. Sequencing was carried out using PBMCs. CDR3 loop: CASRTRIAGDSTDTQYF. CDR3 DNA sequence: TGTGCCAGCAGAACACGGATAGCGGGGGATAGCACAGATACGCAGTATTTT.